Many counts were recorded for the clone carrying this T cell receptor beta chain. Its cognate antigen is unknown. Germline V lookup: CDR1 MNHEY, CDR2 SVGEGT. CDR3 length: 14 residues. V was pared by 4 bases and J by 6 bases, with 9 bases of the junction left unmatched. Time point defined: blood at routine non-recurrence follow-up after resection. This sample is drawn from a study of spatial heterogeneity in lung cancer. Study-wide background: The cohort: over 65 early-stage, untreated non-small cell lung cancer patients. Beta-chain sequences were consistently detected more often than alpha-chain sequences.

Study-wide points: Follow-up blood showed ubiquitous expanded tumor TCRs less than blood at resection did.

A unique molecular identifier was attached to every TCR cDNA molecule. One entry per CDR3 protein, called by TCRdb with MiXCR from the 5' RACE reads. Of 30,000 to 35,000 distinct CDR3 sequences listed, 8% to 13% are singletons. This clonotype was sampled from a female donor with early-stage non-small cell lung cancer. Sequenced material: PBMCs, taken at follow-up. The rearrangement links TRBV6-2 or TRBV6-3 to TRBJ2-7; TRBD1 agrees at 7 bases. The CDR3 DNA is TGTGCCAGCAGTTTGCGCCAACAGGGGAGCGAGCAGTACTTC. It encodes CASSLRQQGSEQYF.